These 18 T cell receptor beta chains were all obtained from the same sample, sequenced in a study of human T cells and chemical hapten exposure. Sample time point: pre-sensitization, week 0. Described treatment: therapeutic diphenylcyclopropenone sensitization with weekly scalp DPC. Via MiXCR, TCRdb re-called the RACE reads, giving one row per CDR3 protein. Among approximately 79,000 distinct CDR3 sequences listed, 8.5% to 9% were seen once. This sample comprised whole blood, obtained in connection with sensitization to the hapten diphenylcyclopropenone (DPC). The receptors stem from a man aged 35-49 years with alopecia areata. Some clones in this sample may be carry-over from other donors' samples.

This clonotype has more than one count but fewer than ten. The V call is TRBV11-1, the J call TRBJ2-3; 11 nucleotides agree with TRBD2. Germline lookup yields CDR1 SGHAT and CDR2 FQDESV (reference sequence). The CDR3 extends over 19 amino acids. V dropped 8 bases and J dropped 4; count of bases not matched to a gene: 20. Here the CDR3 reads CASRPETSGTYGGPDTQYF. The CDR3 bases are TGTGCCAGCCGACCCGAGACTAGCGGGACGTATGGAGGCCCAGATACGCAGTATTTT.

This clonotype was detected only a few times. This sequence joins TRBV28 and TRBJ2-5; D is ambiguous. Germline CDR1 is MDHEN and CDR2 is SYDVKM. This CDR3 contains 13 residues. V lost 7 bases and J lost 5, with 14 bases in between. CDR3 sequence (DNA): TGTGCCAGCATAGCAGACGGACGGGAGACCCAGTACTTC. It encodes CASIADGRETQYF.

The chain is built from TRBV15 and TRBJ2-1; TRBD2 matches at 9 bases. Germline trimming cut 2 bases from V and 0 bases from J; bases unmatched to any gene: 8. Germline V gives CDR1 LNHNV, CDR2 YYDKDF (reference sequence). The CDR3 is made up of 18 amino acids. The CDR3 DNA reads as TGTGCCACCAGCAGACGGGGTGGTAGCGGGAGCTCCTACAATGAGCAGTTCTTC. The encoded protein is CATSRRGGSGSSYNEQFF.

The V gene is TRBV5-1, the J gene TRBJ2-3, with 8 bases fitting TRBD2. V lost 2 bases to trimming and J lost 0 bases; unmatched junction nucleotides: 5. Germline CDR1 is SGHRS and CDR2 is YFSETQ. The CDR3 sequence is 16 residues long. In nucleotides, the CDR3 is TGCGCCAGCAGCTTAACTAGCGGCCCTAGCACAGATACGCAGTATTTT. It encodes CASSLTSGPSTDTQYF.

This clonotype came up many times. This chain joins TRBV12-5 and TRBJ2-1; perhaps TRBD2 as D (6 bases). This CDR3 contains 13 residues. Germline V lookup: CDR1 LGHNT, CDR2 FRNRAP. With 0 bases removed from V and 10 bases from J, the gap between germline ends came to 10 bases. This CDR3 is CASGLVRGGEQFF. DNA of the CDR3: TGTGCTAGTGGTTTGGTACGGGGAGGAGAGCAGTTCTTC.

This clonotype occurred a few times. The chain links TRBV7-2 to TRBJ2-1, with 13 bases identical to TRBD2. The V gene's germline CDR1 is SGHTA and CDR2 FQGNSA. Trimming took 5 bases from V and 8 from J; bases not matched to a gene: 6. The CDR3 has 15 amino acids. The CDR3 loop is CASSPRTSGSHEQFF. The DNA of the CDR3 is TGTGCCAGCAGCCCTCGGACTAGCGGGAGCCATGAGCAGTTCTTC. Full variable domain (missing parts from reference TRBV7-2 and TRBJ2-1): GAGVSQSPSNKVTEKGKDVELRCDPISGHTALYWYRQSLGQGLEFLIYFQGNSAPDKSGLPSDRFSAERTGGSVSTLTIQRTQQEDSAVYLCASSPRTSGSHEQFFGPGTRLTVL.

There are a few counts of this clonotype. The rearrangement joins TRBV5-1 to TRBJ2-3; D uncertain. The V gene lost 3 bases and the J gene lost 0 bases, with 8 bases spanning the gap. The germline gives CDR1 SGHRS, CDR2 YFSETQ. The CDR3 extends over 14 amino acids. In DNA, the CDR3 is TGCGCCAGCAGCTCCGTCGCTAGCACAGATACGCAGTATTTT. It yields the protein CASSSVASTDTQYF. Supplemented by reference TRBV5-1 and TRBJ2-3, the full variable domain reads KAGVTQTPRYLIKTRGQQVTLSCSPISGHRSVSWYQQTPGQGLQFLFEYFSETQRNKGNFPGRFSGRQFSNSRSEMNVSTLELGDSALYLCASSSVASTDTQYFGPGTRLTVL.

In its sample, this clonotype was seen a few times. The chain joins TRBV11-2 to TRBJ2-1; D might be TRBD1 (6 bases). CDR1 and CDR2 from the germline V gene are SGHAT and FQNNGV. Trimming removed 5 bases from V and 4 bases from J, with 21 bases in between. CDR3 length equals 17 residues. The CDR3 here is CASSPKGVTNTYNEQFF. For the CDR3, the DNA is TGTGCCAGCAGCCCCAAGGGGGTAACTAACACTTACAATGAGCAGTTCTTC.

This clonotype was seen ten or more times. The J gene is TRBJ1-5, the V gene TRBV30; no reliable D call. The CDR3 extends over 12 amino acids. Trimming left V 1 base short and J 7 bases short, with 8 bases between. Germline values: CDR1 GTSNPN, CDR2 SVGIG (reference sequence). The CDR3 DNA is TGTGCCTGGAGTGCGGGTGAACAGCCCCAGCATTTT. Translated: CAWSAGEQPQHF.

The table lists this clonotype with a few counts. The J gene is TRBJ1-2, the V gene TRBV5-4, with D tentatively TRBD1 (6 bases). This CDR3 spans 15 amino acids. The germline V gene encodes CDR1 SGHNT and CDR2 YYREEE (reference sequence). V was cut by 4 bases and J by 8 bases, with 21 bases left in between. DNA for the CDR3: TGTGCCAGCAGCCTAGGGGGATTTAGGAGGGGCGGCTACACCTTC. Amino acids: CASSLGGFRRGGYTF.

This clonotype came up a few times. The chain links TRBV7-9 to TRBJ2-1; no firm D call. Trimming removed 5 bases at V and 0 bases at J, with 17 bases between. Germline V gene data show CDR1 as SEHNR and CDR2 as FQNEAQ (reference sequence). This CDR3 region has 17 residues. CDR3 amino acids: CASSMGKVLTSYNEQFF. The CDR3 DNA follows: TGTGCCAGCAGCATGGGGAAGGTTTTAACCTCCTACAATGAGCAGTTCTTC.

This sequence joins TRBV11-2 and TRBJ2-3, with D tentatively TRBD2 (6 bases). Germline V gene sequence: CDR1 SGHAT, CDR2 FQNNGV. V lost 0 bases and J lost 4, with 14 bases in between. The CDR3 loop spans 16 amino acids. CDR3 coding DNA: TGTGCCAGCAGCTTAGATGGCGGGATAAGGTCAGATACGCAGTATTTT. This sequence encodes CASSLDGGIRSDTQYF.

Only a few counts were recorded for this clonotype. J is TRBJ2-3 and V is TRBV10-3; TRBD2 matches at 10 bases. This CDR3 contains 17 residues. Germline CDR1 ENHRY, CDR2 SYGVKD. The V and J ends lost 2 bases and 0 bases, in that order; junction bases with no gene match: 5. The DNA for the CDR3 is TGTGCCATCAGTGAGCCCGTGACTAGCGGGAGCACAGATACGCAGTATTTT. Protein product: CAISEPVTSGSTDTQYF.

Remarks on this clonotype: Germline and junction disagree at one end, which may indicate a read error. The rearrangement joins TRBV20-1 to TRBJ2-4; D unresolved. CDR3 length: 14 residues. Per the germline V gene, CDR1 is DFQATT and CDR2 is SNEGSKA (reference sequence). The CDR3 sequence is CSASLPNTKDIQYF. CDR3 bases: TGCAGTGCTAGTTTACCTAACACCAAAGACATTCAGTACTTC.

In its sample, this clonotype was seen a few times. The chain carries TRBV29-1 and TRBJ2-5, with 8 positions matching TRBD1. V lost 4 bases, J lost 7 bases, and 11 bases stayed unmatched. Germline CDR1 is SQVTM and CDR2 is ANQGSEA. This CDR3 region has 14 residues. This chain's CDR3 is CSVAPGTGGRTQYF. The CDR3 DNA follows: TGCAGCGTTGCCCCCGGGACAGGCGGTCGGACCCAGTACTTC. The whole variable domain, filled in from reference TRBV29-1 and TRBJ2-5, reads SAVISQKPSRDICQRGTSLTIQCQVDSQVTMMFWYRQQPGQSLTLIATANQGSEATYESGFVIDKFPISRPNLTFSTLTVSNMSPEDSSIYLCSVAPGTGGRTQYFGPGTRLLVL.

The chain carries TRBV30 and TRBJ1-1; the match to TRBD1 covers 8 bases. This CDR3 contains 15 residues. With V trimmed by 0 bases and J by 10 bases, 13 bases remained unmatched. Germline CDR1 reads GTSNPN; CDR2 reads SVGIG (reference sequence). The CDR3 is CAWSVGQVQSLRAFF. For the CDR3, the DNA is TGTGCCTGGAGTGTGGGACAGGTACAATCCCTGCGAGCTTTCTTT.

The CDR3 sequence: CASSTYGYTF. CDR3 DNA: TGTGCCAGCAGTACCTATGGCTACACCTTC. This chain links TRBV2 with TRBJ1-2; D is unclear. The CDR3 is 10 residues long. Germline CDR1 reads SNHLY; CDR2 reads FYNNEI. V was shortened by 5 bases and J by 4 bases, with 2 bases between the two germline ends.

J is TRBJ2-2 and V is TRBV14; D is uncertain. Deletions cut 4 bases from V and 5 bases from J, with 11 bases between. In germline, CDR1 is SGHDN, CDR2 FVKESK. The CDR3 spans 14 residues. The CDR3 spells CASSRTAGTGELFF. CDR3 in DNA: TGTGCCAGCAGCCGAACGGCTGGGACCGGGGAGCTGTTTTTT.